The T cell receptor (delta chain) described here comes from a study of gamma-delta T cells after stem cell transplantation. The length of the CDR3 is 18 residues. Germline V CDR1 and CDR2: GEAIGNYY, EKD. This clone showed up just a few times. This likely traces to a read error, being one base from a far larger clone. Other DNA sequences in the sample encode the same CDR3. TCRdb re-processed the RT-PCR reads using CATT. The table records roughly 900 delta-chain clones, 2.8% of them present only once. The clonotype originates from a human donor. It is not recorded whose cells these are; they may come from a transplant donor. The chain links TRDV2 to TRDJ1, with 11 bases identical to TRDD3. The sample consisted of gamma-delta T cells. For the CDR3, the DNA is TGTGCCTGTGACGCCGTACTGGGGGATAACAGCTACACCGACAAACTCATCTTT. Translation gives CACDAVLGDNSYTDKLIF.